One and the same sample provided the 26 T cell receptor beta chains below, sequenced in a study of CD8 T cells in Susac syndrome. Reverse transcription used about 0.45 to 1 ug RNA and random hexamers. Each CDR3 protein is one row after TCRdb ran MiXCR on the immunoSEQ multiplex PCR reads. This table has 160,000 or so distinct CDR3 sequences, roughly 94% appearing once. Sample: CD4+ T cells from PBMCs. Receptors were obtained from a human donor with Susac syndrome.

This clonotype occurred once. The chain employs TRBV30 and TRBJ2-7, with 8 bases identical to TRBD2. V lost 0 bases, J lost 6 bases, and 7 bases stayed unmatched. The CDR3 loop spans 14 amino acids. Germline V gene sequence: CDR1 GTSNPN, CDR2 SVGIG (reference sequence). CDR3 DNA sequence: TGTGCCTGGAGTGTACCCGGGGGGGCCGGCGAGCAGTACTTC. Translating gives CAWSVPGGAGEQYF.

The chain joins TRBV27 to TRBJ1-5; tentatively, D is TRBD1 (5 bases). The CDR3 contains 14 residues. Germline V gene sequence: CDR1 MNHEY, CDR2 SMNVEV (reference sequence). Trimming pared 3 bases from V and 5 bases from J, leaving 11 bases between. For the CDR3, the DNA is TGTGCCAGCAGTTTGAAGGCAGGGTATCAGCCCCAGCATTTT. Its translation is CASSLKAGYQPQHF.

The chain is built from TRBV12-3 or TRBV12-4 and TRBJ1-1; TRBD1 is a possible D gene (6 bases). This CDR3 region has 13 residues. The V and J ends lost 3 bases and 4 bases respectively, with 9 bases between them. CDR3 DNA: TGTGCCAGCAGTTTGTACAGGGCCACTGAAGCTTTCTTT. This sequence encodes CASSLYRATEAFF.

This clonotype was picked up one time. The gene calls are TRBV2 and TRBJ2-7; D unresolved. Germline lookup yields CDR1 SNHLY and CDR2 FYNNEI. The germline V and J ends were trimmed by 5 bases and 6 bases, with 11 bases remaining between them. The CDR3 contains 12 residues. The CDR3 coding sequence is TGTGCCAGCAGTATTAAGGGTTCCGAGCAGTACTTC. Amino acid sequence: CASSIKGSEQYF.

V is TRBV14 and J is TRBJ1-1; TRBD1 is a possible D gene (5 bases). CDR3 length equals 13 residues. The germline gives CDR1 SGHDN, CDR2 FVKESK. V was clipped by 4 bases and J by 11 bases, with 17 bases between them. The CDR3 here is CASSPGAGLQAFF. The CDR3 DNA is TGTGCCAGCAGCCCCGGGGCAGGGTTACAGGCTTTCTTT.

V usage is TRBV20-1 and J usage is TRBJ1-5; tentative D call: TRBD1 (5 bases). V was shortened by 3 bases and J by 7 bases, with 19 bases between the two germline ends. This CDR3 has 15 residues. In germline, CDR1 is DFQATT, CDR2 SNEGSKA (reference sequence). CDR3 nucleotide sequence: TGCAGTGCTAGGCCCGGGGCAGGGAGGGAACAGCCCCAGCATTTT. Translating gives CSARPGAGREQPQHF.

The CDR3 reads CSARGGGSKTGTYEQYF. The CDR3 bases are TGCAGTGCTAGAGGGGGGGGGTCCAAAACAGGGACCTACGAGCAGTACTTC. V gene TRBV20-1 combines with J gene TRBJ2-7, with a weak D call TRBD2 (7 bases). This CDR3 region has 17 residues. V shed 1 base and J shed 2 bases, with 21 bases lying between them. Germline values: CDR1 DFQATT, CDR2 SNEGSKA (reference sequence).

The V call is TRBV5-1, the J call TRBJ2-5, with 10 positions matching TRBD1. This CDR3 region has 14 residues. V lost 0 bases to trimming and J lost 4 bases; unmatched junction nucleotides: 0. The germline gives CDR1 SGHRS, CDR2 YFSETQ. The CDR3 DNA reads as TGCGCCAGCAGCTTGGGACAGGGGGCAGAGACCCAGTACTTC. It translates to CASSLGQGAETQYF.

This CDR3 reads CASSSDRGPRAFF. DNA for the CDR3: TGTGCCAGCAGTTCGGACAGGGGCCCTCGGGCTTTCTTT. The genes are TRBV6-2 or TRBV6-3 and TRBJ1-1, with 9 bases fitting TRBD1. Germline trimming cut 4 bases from V and 11 bases from J; bases unmatched to any gene: 8. Looked up from germline, CDR1 is MNHEY and CDR2 is SVGEGT. There are 13 residues in the CDR3.

The rearrangement links TRBV5-1 to TRBJ1-1, with D perhaps matching TRBD1 (5 bases). The CDR3 runs to 15 residues. The V gene's germline CDR1 is SGHRS and CDR2 YFSETQ. V lost 2 bases, J lost 0 bases, and 11 bases lay in between. This chain's CDR3 is CASSLGDELNTEAFF. CDR3 in DNA: TGCGCCAGCAGCTTAGGGGACGAATTGAACACTGAAGCTTTCTTT.

This chain connects TRBV6-5 to TRBJ1-5, with D unclear. From germline, CDR1 is MNHEY and CDR2 SVGAGI. V lost 6 bases, J lost 5 bases, and 14 bases lay in between. The CDR3 contains 14 residues. Here the CDR3 reads CASSPNHKDQPQHF. CDR3 nucleotides: TGTGCCAGCAGCCCTAACCACAAGGATCAGCCCCAGCATTTT.

The chain carries TRBV23-1 and TRBJ1-4; tentatively, D is TRBD1 (5 bases). TRBV23-1 carries the ORF label, with uncertain function. The germline V and J ends were trimmed by 11 bases and 5 bases, with 24 bases remaining between them. The length of the CDR3 is 16 residues. The CDR3 nucleotides are TGCGCCGGCAACCCACTTAAAACAGGCCCGAATGAAAAACTGTTTTTT. Its translation: CAGNPLKTGPNEKLFF.

The V call is TRBV29-1, the J call TRBJ2-4; 7 positions agree with TRBD2. Germline CDR1 SQVTM, CDR2 ANQGSEA. CDR3 length: 14 residues. The J segment lost 4 bases and the V segment lost 1 base, leaving 4 bases of the junction unmatched. CDR3 sequence (DNA): TGCAGCGTTGAAGTCGGGGGGAGGAAAAACATTCAGTACTTC. This codes for CSVEVGGRKNIQYF.

The chain combines TRBV6-5 with TRBJ2-6; no definite D call. The CDR3 spans 15 residues. CDR1 is MNHEY, CDR2 SVGAGI, per germline. Trimming stripped 0 bases from V and 2 bases from J, with 5 bases between. CDR3 bases: TGTGCCAGCAGTTACTCAAGGACTGGGGCCAACGTCCTGACTTTC. This encodes CASSYSRTGANVLTF.

The CDR3 spells CASSQRARTGDEKLFF. In DNA, the CDR3 is TGTGCCAGCTCACAAAGGGCCCGGACAGGGGATGAAAAACTGTTTTTT. The J gene is TRBJ1-4, the V gene TRBV18; 9 nucleotides agree with TRBD1. Germline V gene sequence: CDR1 KGHSH, CDR2 LQKENI. V lost 4 bases and J lost 6; bases outside the gene matches: 9. The CDR3 is made up of 16 amino acids. The complete variable domain, with remaining parts taken from reference TRBV18 and TRBJ1-4, reads NAGVMQNPRHLVRRRGQEARLRCSPMKGHSHVYWYRQLPEEGLKFMVYLQKENIIDESGMPKERFSAEFPKEGPSILRIQQVVRGDSAAYFCASSQRARTGDEKLFFGSGTQLSVL.

The J gene is TRBJ1-6, the V gene TRBV27; D is uncertain. The germline CDR1 and CDR2 sequences are MNHEY and SMNVEV (reference sequence). This CDR3 region has 12 residues. V lost 3 bases, J lost 10 bases, and 7 bases lay in between. The chain's CDR3 is CASSFPRSPLHF. In DNA, the CDR3 is TGTGCCAGCAGTTTCCCCAGGTCACCCCTCCACTTT.

The chain couples TRBV15 to TRBJ2-3; no reliable D call. Germline V gene data show CDR1 as LNHNV and CDR2 as YYDKDF (reference sequence). The V end was cut by 1 base, the J end by 1 base, with 12 bases between. CDR3 size: 16 residues. CDR3 protein: CATSRVPRPGTDTQYF. The CDR3 DNA follows: TGTGCCACCAGCAGAGTGCCGCGTCCGGGCACAGATACGCAGTATTTT. Full variable domain (remainder filled in from reference TRBV15 and TRBJ2-3): DAMVIQNPRYQVTQFGKPVTLSCSQTLNHNVMYWYQQKSSQAPKLLFHYYDKDFNNEADTPDNFQSRRPNTSFCFLDIRSPGLGDTAMYLCATSRVPRPGTDTQYFGPGTRLTVL.

This clonotype appeared a single time. The chain recombines TRBV11-1 with TRBJ2-5; 9 positions match TRBD1. The junction had 12 bases not matched to a gene; V was cut back by 5 bases and J by 5 bases. Germline values: CDR1 SGHAT, CDR2 FQDESV (reference sequence). The CDR3 runs 16 residues. The CDR3 sequence: CASSNPTGGGSETQYF. For the CDR3, the DNA is TGTGCCAGCAGCAACCCGACAGGGGGAGGGTCGGAGACCCAGTACTTC.

The sample holds one count of this clonotype. The chain employs TRBV5-1 and TRBJ1-4; unclear D gene. The CDR3 length is 13 residues. V lost 4 bases and J lost 3, with 7 bases in between. Looked up from germline, CDR1 is SGHRS and CDR2 is YFSETQ. The CDR3 sequence: CASSLPPNEKLFF. DNA for the CDR3: TGCGCCAGCAGCCTCCCCCCTAATGAAAAACTGTTTTTT.

The chain has TRBV4-2 and TRBJ1-6; D is undetermined. This CDR3 comprises 16 residues. Per germline, CDR1 LGHNA and CDR2 YNFKEQ. V lost 1 base and J 6 bases, leaving 13 bases between the germline ends. The CDR3 sequence: CASSQVLAGANSPLHF. In DNA form, the CDR3 reads TGTGCCAGCAGCCAAGTTCTGGCAGGCGCTAATTCACCCCTCCACTTT.

V gene TRBV7-9 combines with J gene TRBJ2-5; D uncertain. The CDR3 contains 9 residues. Between the trimmed V and J ends, which lost 5 bases and 12 bases, there was a span of 7 bases. CDR1 and CDR2 (germline): SEHNR, FQNEAQ (reference sequence). The CDR3 nucleotides read TGTGCCAGCAGCCCCTCGGAGTACTTC. The encoded protein is CASSPSEYF.

The chain has TRBV15 and TRBJ2-6; D is perhaps TRBD1 (6 bases). Trimming removed 9 bases at V and 0 bases at J, with 12 bases between. This CDR3 is built from 15 residues. Germline V gene lookup returns CDR1 LNHNV and CDR2 YYDKDF (reference sequence). The chain's CDR3 is CATTGQLSGANVLTF. CDR3 nucleotides: TGTGCCACGACCGGACAGCTCTCTGGGGCCAACGTCCTGACTTTC.

V usage is TRBV6-2 or TRBV6-3 and J usage is TRBJ2-7, with TRBD1 matching over 8 bases. CDR3 length equals 15 residues. Trimming at V came to 6 bases and at J to 3 bases, leaving 10 bases not matched to a gene. The germline V gene encodes CDR1 MNHEY and CDR2 SVGEGT. The CDR3 coding sequence is TGTGCCAGCAGCATCGGACAGGGACCGTACTACGAGCAGTACTTC. It translates to CASSIGQGPYYEQYF.

The chain recombines TRBV20-1 with TRBJ2-7, with D maybe TRBD2 (6 bases). Germline V gene lookup returns CDR1 DFQATT and CDR2 SNEGSKA (reference sequence). V lost 0 bases to trimming and J lost 2 bases, with 11 bases between them. The CDR3 has 14 amino acids. This CDR3 reads CSARDPQRAYEQYF. CDR3 bases: TGCAGTGCTAGAGATCCGCAGCGGGCCTACGAGCAGTACTTC.

J is TRBJ2-7 and V is TRBV7-3; 14 nucleotides agree with TRBD2. The CDR3 is 16 amino acids. Germline CDR1 SGHTA, CDR2 FQGTGA. Unmatched junction bases numbered 2, after V lost 0 bases and J lost 4 bases. CDR3 region: CASSLTGTSGGYEQYF. DNA of the CDR3: TGTGCCAGCAGCTTAACCGGGACTAGCGGGGGTTACGAGCAGTACTTC.

V and J are TRBV20-1 and TRBJ1-5; D remains ambiguous. CDR1 and CDR2 from the germline V gene are DFQATT and SNEGSKA (reference sequence). The CDR3 loop spans 15 amino acids. Trimming took 1 base from V and 3 from J, leaving 13 bases between them. CDR3 in DNA: TGCAGTGCTAGAGCCCCCAGTGGCCTCAATCAGCCCCAGCATTTT. It codes for CSARAPSGLNQPQHF.